This T cell receptor beta chain was captured by sequencing in a study of T cell responses to AZD1222 COVID-19 vaccine. This clone appeared a few times. Its target is unknown. Study-wide results and limits: Reports say nearly half of spike-specific TCRs go after unmutated variant regions.

Germline assignment: CDR1 MNHNS and CDR2 SASEGT. This CDR3 comprises 15 residues. With 2 bases removed from V and 0 bases from J, the gap between germline ends came to 10 bases. Profiled with immunoSEQ multiplex PCR; TCRdb holds only in-frame clones, not every one. Of under 100,000 clones detected, approximately 89% appear once; the ten largest clones hold around 15%. This receptor was identified in an adult in good health. The sample here was peripheral blood, taken on day 0 of AZD1222 vaccination. The rearrangement uses TRBV6-1 and TRBJ1-1, with D possibly matching TRBD1 (6 bases). The chain's CDR3 is CASSEWTALNTEAFF. In DNA, the CDR3 is TGTGCCAGCAGTGAATGGACAGCCTTGAACACTGAAGCTTTCTTT.